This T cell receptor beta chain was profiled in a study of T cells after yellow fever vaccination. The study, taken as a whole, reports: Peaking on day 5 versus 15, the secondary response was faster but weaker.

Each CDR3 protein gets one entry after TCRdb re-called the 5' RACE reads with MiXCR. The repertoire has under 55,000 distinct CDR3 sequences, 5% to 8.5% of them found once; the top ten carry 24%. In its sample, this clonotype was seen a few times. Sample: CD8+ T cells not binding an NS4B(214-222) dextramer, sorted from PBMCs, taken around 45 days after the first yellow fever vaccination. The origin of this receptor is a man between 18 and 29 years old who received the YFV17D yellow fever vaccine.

The CDR3 nucleotides read TGCGCCAGCAGCTTACAGGGGGCATTGACTGAAGCTTTCTTT. Translation: CASSLQGALTEAFF. This chain joins TRBV5-1 and TRBJ1-1; 9 bases map to TRBD1. Germline V lookup: CDR1 SGHRS, CDR2 YFSETQ. The CDR3 is made up of 14 amino acids. V lost 2 bases and J lost 5; bases outside the gene matches: 4.